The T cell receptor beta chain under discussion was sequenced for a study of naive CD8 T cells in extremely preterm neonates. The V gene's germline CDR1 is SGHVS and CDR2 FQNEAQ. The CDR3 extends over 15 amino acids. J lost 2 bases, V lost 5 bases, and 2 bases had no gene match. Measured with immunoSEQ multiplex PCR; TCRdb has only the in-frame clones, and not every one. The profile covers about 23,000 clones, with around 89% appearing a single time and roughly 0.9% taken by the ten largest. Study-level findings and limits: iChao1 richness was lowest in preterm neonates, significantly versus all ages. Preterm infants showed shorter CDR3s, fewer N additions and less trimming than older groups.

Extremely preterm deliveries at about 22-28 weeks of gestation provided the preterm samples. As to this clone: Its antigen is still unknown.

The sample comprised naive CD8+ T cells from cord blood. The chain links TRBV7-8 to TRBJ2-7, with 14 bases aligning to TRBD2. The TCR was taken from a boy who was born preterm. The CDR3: CASSKTSGGAYEQYF. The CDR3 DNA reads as TGTGCCAGCAGCAAGACTAGCGGGGGGGCCTACGAGCAGTACTTC.